The clone carrying this T cell receptor (beta chain) has a single count. Its specificity is not known. The sorted-subset replicate PCRs were given around 200 ng DNA, which is approximately 30,000 T cell genomes. Profiling relied on immunoSEQ multiplex PCR, and the TCRdb table lists in-frame clones only, not all of them. The data show about 2,100,000 clones, roughly 91% seen once. This sample was included in a study of shared clonotypes between healthy human individuals. Study outcomes and limitations: For naive CD4 cells, roughly 5.5% of clonotypes were shared across a handful of donors. Among donors, the sharing of clonotypes was expected to be influenced by sequencing depth.

CD45RO-negative cells were positively selected for CCR7, leaving out terminally differentiated effector memory CD45RA+ cells. Sequencing was carried out using naive CD8+ T cells from PBMCs. This receptor was identified in a man aged 18 to 29 in good health. Some clones in this sample may be carry-over from other donors' samples.

CDR3 sequence: CASSIGSGGAEAFF. CDR3 bases: TGTGCCAGTAGTATAGGATCCGGCGGGGCCGAAGCTTTCTTT. V usage is TRBV19 and J usage is TRBJ1-1; perhaps TRBD1 as D (5 bases). This CDR3 spans 14 amino acids. V gave up 1 base and J gave up 8 bases, with 14 bases separating them. Germline V gene sequence: CDR1 LNHDA, CDR2 SQIVND (reference sequence). The entire variable domain, with the rest obtained from reference TRBV19 and TRBJ1-1, is as follows: DGGITQSPKYLFRKEGQNVTLSCEQNLNHDAMYWYRQDPGQGLRLIYYSQIVNDFQKGDIAEGYSVSREKKESFPLTVTSAQKNPTAFYLCASSIGSGGAEAFFGQGTRLTVV.